What follows describes a single T cell receptor beta chain. This clonotype has ten or more counts. Its antigen specificity is not known. No much larger clone exists at a distance of one base, and base qualities are not known. The sample belongs to a study of molecular identifiers for immune sequencing clone quantification listed by TCRdb under 2018. For the wider study: For a replicate experiment, RNA from 20,000 or 100,000 naive CD8 T cells was divided into five aliquots, of which four were sequenced. CD8 T cells were used in a methods study to benchmark molecular-identifier clustering-based TCR repertoire sequencing (MIDCIRS) and TCR RNA copy counting. Overall results and qualifications from the work: Spiked-in Jurkat TCR RNA (about ten copies' worth), which is not part of the donor repertoire, was contained in the naive libraries. Without barcode sub-clustering, chimeric consensus sequences inflated TCR diversity; chimeras reached as high as 47%. Highly expanded clone sizes could be underestimated if identical TCR molecules share a barcode. Spiked-in Jurkat TCR RNA equivalent to a single cell was reported to be detectable even among approximately 1 million naive CD8 T cells. Modeling estimated roughly 3.2 recovered TCR RNA copies per cell, compared with about ten by digital PCR, which implies 30% to 35% capture efficiency. In CMV-specific effector cells, clones with more than 20 RNA copies contained over 98% of molecules, whereas in naive cells such clones contained under 1% of molecules.

Libraries of naive CD8 T cells were generated from about 19,000 to 1,100,000 sorted cells, with 10%, 30% or 50% of the purified RNA used. Naive CD8 T cells, defined as CD8+CD4-CCR7+CD45RA+, were FACS-sorted into RLT Plus buffer on a BD FACSAria II. To test detection sensitivity, Jurkat RNA equivalent to ten TCR copies was spiked into samples of roughly 18,000-1,000,000 naive CD8 T cells. Enrichment of CD8 T cells was performed with RosetteSep CD8+ T Cell Enrichment Cocktail and Ficoll-Paque, after which ACK red cell lysis was carried out. Preparation of the library involved PCR. Sequencing was carried out with a NextSeq 500. Bulk TCR libraries were made following a previously described method, with the TCR primers given in Table S5. Purification of total RNA was performed with the Qiagen AllPrep DNA/RNA kit. Reads from multiple sequencing runs of the same library were pooled before analysis. The paper's data handling went like this. Reads were retained only if an exact TCR constant sequence was present, and the retained reads were trimmed to 150 nt and grouped according to their 12-nt molecular barcodes. Reads in each barcode group were sub-clustered using a 15% Levenshtein threshold, and a quality-weighted consensus sequence was built for each RNA molecule. Non-functional sequences were discarded, and so were lower-count sequences lying one edit away from another sequence. On the basis of fitting two negative binomial distributions, barcode sub-clusters with fewer than 20% of the maximum read count were discarded. Using fastp at Q25 and MiXCR, TCRdb reprocessed the public reads and kept productive beta chains. Rows are unified per CDR3 protein, each entry keeping the most common DNA and genes. TCRdb, not the authors, supplied the V and J calls. The sample table contains over 550,000 distinct CDR3 sequences; only one count was recorded for roughly 25% of them. The ten largest make up 0.78% of the sample.

CDR1 and CDR2, looked up from the germline V gene, are SQVTM and ANQGSEA. V loses 4 bases, J loses 0 bases, and the germline ends lie 9 bases apart. There are 13 amino acids in the CDR3, from cysteine to phenylalanine inclusive. Kept here is only the CDR3 DNA, which spans 39 bases and is read in frame from base 1. This sequence was found in a human donor in good health. Some libraries in this study had Jurkat cell RNA spiked in. The rearranged chain carries TRBV29-1 and TRBJ2-5; D gene: possibly TRBD2, on 6 matching bases. Source material: naive CD8+ T cells from blood, with Jurkat cell RNA spiked in. Sample cell subset or site, as interpreted from the label and publication: FACS-sorted CD8+CD4-CCR7+CD45RA+ naive T cells. The CDR3 protein sequence reads: CSVVQRDQETQYF. The DNA sequence follows: TGCAGCGTTGTGCAGCGGGACCAAGAGACCCAGTACTTC. This CDR3, with the reference TRBV29-1 and TRBJ2-5 proteins standing in past its ends, gives the full variable domain SAVISQKPSRDICQRGTSLTIQCQVDSQVTMMFWYRQQPGQSLTLIATANQGSEATYESGFVIDKFPISRPNLTFSTLTVSNMSPEDSSIYLCSVVQRDQETQYFGPGTRLLVL.